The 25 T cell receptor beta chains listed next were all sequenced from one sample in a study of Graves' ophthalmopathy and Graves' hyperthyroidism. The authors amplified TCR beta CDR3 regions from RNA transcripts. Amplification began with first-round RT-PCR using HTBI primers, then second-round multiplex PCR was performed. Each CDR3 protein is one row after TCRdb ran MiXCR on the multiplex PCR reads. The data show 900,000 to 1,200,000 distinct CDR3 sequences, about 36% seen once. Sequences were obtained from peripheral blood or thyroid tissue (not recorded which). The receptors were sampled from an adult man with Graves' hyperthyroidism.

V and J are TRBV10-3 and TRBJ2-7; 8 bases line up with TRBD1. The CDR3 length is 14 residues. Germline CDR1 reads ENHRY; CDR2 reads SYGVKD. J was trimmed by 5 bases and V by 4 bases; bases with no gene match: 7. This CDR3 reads CAISGRQGIHEQYF. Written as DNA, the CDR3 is TGTGCCATCAGTGGGAGACAGGGGATACACGAGCAGTACTTC.

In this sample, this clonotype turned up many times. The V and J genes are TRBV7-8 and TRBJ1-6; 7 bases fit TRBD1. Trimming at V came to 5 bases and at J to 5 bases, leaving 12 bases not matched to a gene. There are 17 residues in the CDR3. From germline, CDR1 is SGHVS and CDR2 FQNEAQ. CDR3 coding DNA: TGTGCCAGCAGCCACACACAACAACAGGGGAATAATTCACCCCTCCACTTT. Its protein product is CASSHTQQQGNNSPLHF.

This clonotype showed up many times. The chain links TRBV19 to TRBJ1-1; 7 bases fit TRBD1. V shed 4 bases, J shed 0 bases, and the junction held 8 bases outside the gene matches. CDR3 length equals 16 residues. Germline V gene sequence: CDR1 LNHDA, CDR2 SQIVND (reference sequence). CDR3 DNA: TGTGCCAGTAGTAAACCGGGACAGTTCATGAACACTGAAGCTTTCTTT. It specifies CASSKPGQFMNTEAFF.

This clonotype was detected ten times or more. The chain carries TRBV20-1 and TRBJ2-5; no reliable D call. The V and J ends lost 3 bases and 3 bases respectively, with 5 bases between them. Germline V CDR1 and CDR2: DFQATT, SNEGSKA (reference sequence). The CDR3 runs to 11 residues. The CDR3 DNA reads TGCAGTGCTAGCAAAAAAGAGACCCAGTACTTC. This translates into CSASKKETQYF.

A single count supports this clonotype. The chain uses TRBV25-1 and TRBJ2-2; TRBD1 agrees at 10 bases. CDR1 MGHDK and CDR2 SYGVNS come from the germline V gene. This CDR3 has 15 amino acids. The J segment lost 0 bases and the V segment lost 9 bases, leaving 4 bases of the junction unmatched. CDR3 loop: CASNGQGANTGELFF. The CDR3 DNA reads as TGTGCCAGTAACGGACAGGGGGCGAACACCGGGGAGCTGTTTTTT. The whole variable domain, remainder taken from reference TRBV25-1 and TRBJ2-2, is EADIYQTPRYLVIGTGKKITLECSQTMGHDKMYWYQQDPGMELHLIHYSYGVNSTEKGDLSSESTVSRIRTEHFPLTLESARPSHTSQYLCASNGQGANTGELFFGEGSRLTVL.

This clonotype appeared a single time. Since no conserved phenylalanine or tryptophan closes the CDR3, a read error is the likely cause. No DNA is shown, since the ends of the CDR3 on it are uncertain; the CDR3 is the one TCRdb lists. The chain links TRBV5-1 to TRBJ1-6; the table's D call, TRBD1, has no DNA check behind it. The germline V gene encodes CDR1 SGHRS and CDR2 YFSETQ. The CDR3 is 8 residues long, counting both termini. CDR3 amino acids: CASRALTG.

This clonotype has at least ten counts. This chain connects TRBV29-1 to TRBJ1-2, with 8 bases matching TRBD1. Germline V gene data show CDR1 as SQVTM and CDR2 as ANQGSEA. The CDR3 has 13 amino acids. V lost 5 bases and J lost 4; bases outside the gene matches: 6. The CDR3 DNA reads TGCAGCGTTAAGAGAGGGACAGGCTATGGCTACACCTTC. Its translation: CSVKRGTGYGYTF.

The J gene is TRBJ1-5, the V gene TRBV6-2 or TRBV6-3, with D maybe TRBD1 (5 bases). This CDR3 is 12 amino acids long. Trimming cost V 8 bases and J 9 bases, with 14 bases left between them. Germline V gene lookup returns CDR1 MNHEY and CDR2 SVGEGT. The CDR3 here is CASGPGTRPQHF. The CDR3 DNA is TGTGCCAGCGGTCCCGGGACCCGGCCCCAGCATTTT.

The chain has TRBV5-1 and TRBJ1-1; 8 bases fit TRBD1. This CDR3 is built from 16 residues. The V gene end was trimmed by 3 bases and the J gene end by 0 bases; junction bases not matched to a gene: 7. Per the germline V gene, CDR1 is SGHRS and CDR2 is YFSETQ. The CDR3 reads CASSSERDRLNTEAFF. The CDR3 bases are TGCGCCAGCAGCTCGGAAAGGGACAGGCTGAACACTGAAGCTTTCTTT. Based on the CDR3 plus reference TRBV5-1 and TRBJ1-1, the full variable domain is KAGVTQTPRYLIKTRGQQVTLSCSPISGHRSVSWYQQTPGQGLQFLFEYFSETQRNKGNFPGRFSGRQFSNSRSEMNVSTLELGDSALYLCASSSERDRLNTEAFFGQGTRLTVV.

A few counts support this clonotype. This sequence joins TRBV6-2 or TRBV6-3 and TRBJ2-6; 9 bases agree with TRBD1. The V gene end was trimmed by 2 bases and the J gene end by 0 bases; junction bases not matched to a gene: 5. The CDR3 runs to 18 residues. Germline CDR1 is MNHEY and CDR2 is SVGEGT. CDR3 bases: TGTGCCAGCAGTTACGTGGGACAGGGAATCTCTGGGGCCAACGTCCTGACTTTC. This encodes CASSYVGQGISGANVLTF.

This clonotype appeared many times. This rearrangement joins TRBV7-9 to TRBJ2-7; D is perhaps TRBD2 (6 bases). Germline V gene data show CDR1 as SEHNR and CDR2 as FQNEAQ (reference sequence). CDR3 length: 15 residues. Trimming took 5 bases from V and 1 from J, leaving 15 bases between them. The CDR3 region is CASSEREVKSYEQYF. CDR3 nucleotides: TGTGCCAGCAGCGAAAGGGAGGTAAAATCCTACGAGCAGTACTTC. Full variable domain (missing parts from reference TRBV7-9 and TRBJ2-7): DTGVSQNPRHKITKRGQNVTFRCDPISEHNRLYWYRQTLGQGPEFLTYFQNEAQLEKSRLLSDRFSAERPKGSFSTLEIQRTEQGDSAMYLCASSEREVKSYEQYFGPGTRLTVT.

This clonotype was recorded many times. The DNA of the CDR3 is TGTGCCAGCAGCTTAGGGGATAAGCAGTACTTC. As protein: CASSLGDKQYF. The chain joins TRBV7-9 to TRBJ2-7; no firm D call. CDR3 size: 11 residues. Per the germline V gene, CDR1 is SEHNR and CDR2 is FQNEAQ (reference sequence). V lost 1 base and J 8 bases, leaving 6 bases between the germline ends.

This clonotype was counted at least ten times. The CDR3 sequence: CSASTAHLSYNSPLHF. CDR3 sequence (DNA): TGCAGTGCGTCGACAGCCCACCTCTCCTATAATTCACCCCTCCACTTT. The J gene is TRBJ1-6, the V gene TRBV20-1; D might be TRBD1 (5 bases). This CDR3 spans 16 amino acids. Germline assignment: CDR1 DFQATT and CDR2 SNEGSKA (reference sequence). V was pared by 6 bases and J by 0 bases, with 15 bases between.

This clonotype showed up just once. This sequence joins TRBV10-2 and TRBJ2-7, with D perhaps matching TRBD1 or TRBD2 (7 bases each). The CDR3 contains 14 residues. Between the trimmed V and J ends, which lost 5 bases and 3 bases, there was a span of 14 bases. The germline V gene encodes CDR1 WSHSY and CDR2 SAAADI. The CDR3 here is CASSPRGGYYEQYF. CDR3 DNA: TGCGCCAGCAGTCCCAGGGGGGGCTACTACGAGCAGTACTTC.

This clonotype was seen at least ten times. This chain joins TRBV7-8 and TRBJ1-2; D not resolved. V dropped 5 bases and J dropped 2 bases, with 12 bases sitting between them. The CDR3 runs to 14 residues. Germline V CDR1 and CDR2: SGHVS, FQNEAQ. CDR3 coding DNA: TGTGCCAGCAGCGGGGAAGGACGGAACTATGGCTACACCTTC. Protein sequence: CASSGEGRNYGYTF.

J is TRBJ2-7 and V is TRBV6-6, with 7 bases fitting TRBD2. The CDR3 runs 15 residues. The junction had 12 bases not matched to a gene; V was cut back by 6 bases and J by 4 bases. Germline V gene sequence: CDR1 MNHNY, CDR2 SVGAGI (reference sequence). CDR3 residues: CASSQRRGGSYEQYF. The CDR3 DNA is TGTGCCAGCAGCCAACGTCGGGGAGGGAGTTACGAGCAGTACTTC.

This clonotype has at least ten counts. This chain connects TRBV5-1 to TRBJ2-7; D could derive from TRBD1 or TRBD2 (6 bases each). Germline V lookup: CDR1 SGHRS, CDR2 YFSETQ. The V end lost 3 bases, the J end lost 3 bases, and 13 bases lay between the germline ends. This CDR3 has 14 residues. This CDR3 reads CASSSPGAGYEQYF. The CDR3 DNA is TGCGCCAGCAGCTCCCCGGGGGCAGGCTACGAGCAGTACTTC.

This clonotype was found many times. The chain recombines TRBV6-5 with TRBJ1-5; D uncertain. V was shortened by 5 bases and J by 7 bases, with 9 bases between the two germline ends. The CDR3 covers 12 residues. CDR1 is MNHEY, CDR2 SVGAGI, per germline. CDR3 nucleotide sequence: TGTGCCAGCAGTGAAGCAAGGCAGCCCCAGCATTTT. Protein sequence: CASSEARQPQHF.

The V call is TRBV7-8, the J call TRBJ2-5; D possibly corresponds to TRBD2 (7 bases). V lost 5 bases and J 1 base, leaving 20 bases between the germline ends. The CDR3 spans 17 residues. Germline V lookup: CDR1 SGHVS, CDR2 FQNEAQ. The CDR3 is CASSALGRGAPQETQYF. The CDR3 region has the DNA TGTGCCAGCAGCGCGCTAGGACGGGGGGCACCCCAAGAGACCCAGTACTTC.

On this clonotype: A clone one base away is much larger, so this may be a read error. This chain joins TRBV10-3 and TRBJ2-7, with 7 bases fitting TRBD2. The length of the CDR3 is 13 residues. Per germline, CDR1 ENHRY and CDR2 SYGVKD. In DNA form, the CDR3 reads TGTGCCAGCAGTTACTTGGGGGACTACGAGCAGTGCTTC. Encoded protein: CASSYLGDYEQCF.

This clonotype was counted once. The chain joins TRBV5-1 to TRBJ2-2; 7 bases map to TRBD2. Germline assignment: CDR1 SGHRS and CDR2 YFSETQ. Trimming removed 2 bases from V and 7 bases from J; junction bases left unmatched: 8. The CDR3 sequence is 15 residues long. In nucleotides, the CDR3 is TGCGCCAGCAGCTTTCCGGGAGGCCCCAGCGGGGAGCTGTTTTTT. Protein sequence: CASSFPGGPSGELFF.

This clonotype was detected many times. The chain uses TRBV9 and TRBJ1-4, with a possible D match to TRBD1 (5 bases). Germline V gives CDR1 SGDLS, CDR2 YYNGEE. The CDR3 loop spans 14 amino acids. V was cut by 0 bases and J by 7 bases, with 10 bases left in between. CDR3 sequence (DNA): TGTGCCAGCAGCGTAGCCAGGGCGGTTGAAAAACTGTTTTTT. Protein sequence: CASSVARAVEKLFF.

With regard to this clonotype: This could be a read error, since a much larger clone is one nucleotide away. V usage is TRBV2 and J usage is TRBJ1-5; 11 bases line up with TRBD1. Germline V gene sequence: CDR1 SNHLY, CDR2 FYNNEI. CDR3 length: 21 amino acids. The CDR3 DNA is TGTACCAGCTCCTTGCGACCATTAACCGGGACAGGGGGACCTTCGGGGCAGCCCCAGCATTTT. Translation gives CTSSLRPLTGTGGPSGQPQHF.

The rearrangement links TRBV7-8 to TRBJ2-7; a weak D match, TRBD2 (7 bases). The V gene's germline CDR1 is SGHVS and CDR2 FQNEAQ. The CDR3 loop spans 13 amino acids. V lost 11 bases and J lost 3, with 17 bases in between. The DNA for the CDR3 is TGTGCCTGGATACAAGGGGGGGACTACGAGCAGTACTTC. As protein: CAWIQGGDYEQYF. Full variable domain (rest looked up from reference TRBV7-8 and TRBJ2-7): GAGVSQSPRYKVAKRGQDVALRCDPISGHVSLFWYQQALGQGPEFLTYFQNEAQLDKSGLPSDRFFAERPEGSVSTLKIQRTQQEDSAVYLCAWIQGGDYEQYFGPGTRLTVT.

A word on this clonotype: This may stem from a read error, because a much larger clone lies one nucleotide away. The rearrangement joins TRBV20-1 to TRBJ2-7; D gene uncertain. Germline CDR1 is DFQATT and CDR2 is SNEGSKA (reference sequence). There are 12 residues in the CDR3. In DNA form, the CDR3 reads TGCACTGCTAGGGTCACGGGCTACGAGCAGTACTTC. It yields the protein CTARVTGYEQYF.